The clone carrying this TCR beta chain has just a few counts. Trimming pared 3 bases from V and 7 bases from J, leaving 16 bases between. Germline lookup yields CDR1 MNHEY and CDR2 SMNVEV (reference sequence). The CDR3 spans 16 residues. This sample is drawn from a study of OX40 agonist ivuxolimab in advanced cancers. Sequencing was performed with immunoSEQ multiplex PCR; in TCRdb, only in-frame clones are kept and a portion is missing. The sample has approximately 91,000 clones, 65% to 90% seen once. The chain recombines TRBV27 with TRBJ1-6, with D possibly being TRBD1 (6 bases). The sequenced sample was CD4+ or CD8+ T cells sorted from blood, obtained in a trial of the OX40 agonist ivuxolimab. The receptor was derived from an adult with an advanced solid tumor such as melanoma, head and neck, liver or kidney cancer. CDR3 protein: CASSFDRIGINSPLHF. The DNA of the CDR3 is TGTGCCAGCAGTTTTGACAGGATCGGCATAAATTCACCCCTCCACTTT.